Below are 19 T cell receptor beta chains sequenced from a single sample in a study of CD8 T cells in ankylosing spondylitis. TCRdb used MiXCR to reprocess the 5' RACE reads, holding one entry per CDR3 protein. The table records tens of thousands of distinct CDR3 sequences, roughly 7.4% of them present only once. The sample was blood, either unsorted or a sorted T cell fraction (not recorded which). The receptor set was obtained from a female donor with ankylosing spondylitis or in good health (not recorded which).

This clonotype appeared many times. The chain couples TRBV5-1 to TRBJ2-7; 8 bases map to TRBD1. Germline V lookup: CDR1 SGHRS, CDR2 YFSETQ. V lost 4 bases, J lost 5 bases, and 8 bases stayed unmatched. This CDR3 is built from 14 residues. The chain's CDR3 is CASSGRQGSNEQYV. For the CDR3, the DNA is TGCGCCAGCAGCGGCCGACAGGGGTCGAACGAGCAGTACGTC.

The chain employs TRBV27 and TRBJ1-4; 11 bases are shared with TRBD1. The germline V gene has CDR1 MNHEY and CDR2 SMNVEV (reference sequence). The V segment lost 3 bases and the J segment 4 bases; nucleotides outside the gene matches: 7. The length of the CDR3 is 17 residues. The CDR3 sequence is CASSFRTGGASNEKLFF. The DNA of the CDR3 is TGTGCCAGCAGTTTCCGGACAGGGGGCGCAAGTAATGAAAAACTGTTTTTT. Full variable domain (rest looked up from reference TRBV27 and TRBJ1-4): EAQVTQNPRYLITVTGKKLTVTCSQNMNHEYMSWYRQDPGLGLRQIYYSMNVEVTDKGDVPEGYKVSRKEKRNFPLILESPSPNQTSLYFCASSFRTGGASNEKLFFGSGTQLSVL.

V and J are TRBV7-2 and TRBJ2-3; TRBD2 matches at 7 bases. CDR3 size: 15 residues. V was pared by 3 bases and J by 3 bases, with 6 bases of the junction left unmatched. CDR1 is SGHTA and CDR2 is FQGNSA in the germline V gene. CDR3 sequence: CASSLGGRSTDTQYF. The CDR3 bases are TGTGCCAGCAGCTTGGGGGGGAGGTCTACAGATACGCAGTATTTT.

This clonotype was recorded many times. The chain combines TRBV12-3 or TRBV12-4 with TRBJ2-3; D is uncertain. CDR3 size: 13 residues. V lost 7 bases, J lost 0 bases, and 8 bases lay in between. The chain's CDR3 is CASTLGSTDTQYF. CDR3 sequence (DNA): TGTGCCAGCACCCTAGGGAGCACAGATACGCAGTATTTT.

This clonotype was counted ten times or more. V is TRBV7-8 and J is TRBJ2-7; D is unresolved. Trimming stripped 10 bases from V and 1 base from J, with 14 bases between. The V gene's germline CDR1 is SGHVS and CDR2 FQNEAQ. The CDR3 contains 13 residues. The CDR3 loop is CATPAAKSYEQYV. CDR3 bases: TGTGCCACACCAGCAGCCAAATCCTACGAGCAGTACGTC.

This clonotype came up many times. The V and J genes are TRBV4-3 and TRBJ2-7; D is unresolved. The CDR3 sequence is 15 residues long. Germline V CDR1 and CDR2: LGHNA, YSLEER. Trimming removed 1 base from V and 1 base from J, with 11 bases in between. Here the CDR3 reads CASSQGDPVSYEQYF. The CDR3 DNA is TGCGCCAGCAGCCAAGGGGATCCAGTGTCCTACGAGCAGTACTTC.

This clonotype showed up many times. This rearrangement joins TRBV5-1 to TRBJ1-2; D call uncertain. V lost 0 bases and J 2 bases, leaving 17 bases between the germline ends. This CDR3 has 17 residues. Germline-derived CDR1 and CDR2 are SGHRS and YFSETQ. The CDR3 region has the DNA TGCGCCAGCAGCTTGGATCCTTACTCCTTGATGAACTATGGCTACACCTTC. Amino acid sequence: CASSLDPYSLMNYGYTF.

V is TRBV7-2 and J is TRBJ2-5, with 11 bases fitting TRBD2. In germline, CDR1 is SGHTA, CDR2 FQGNSA. The CDR3 contains 19 residues. J lost 2 bases, V lost 1 base, and 12 bases had no gene match. For the CDR3, the DNA is TGTGCCAGCAGCTTAGGCTGGAATAGCGGGGGGGGGAATCAAGAGACCCAGTACTTC. It codes for CASSLGWNSGGGNQETQYF. The full variable domain, its missing parts supplied by reference TRBV7-2 and TRBJ2-5, is GAGVSQSPSNKVTEKGKDVELRCDPISGHTALYWYRQSLGQGLEFLIYFQGNSAPDKSGLPSDRFSAERTGGSVSTLTIQRTQQEDSAVYLCASSLGWNSGGGNQETQYFGPGTRLLVL.

The V and J genes are TRBV3-1 and TRBJ1-4, with D possibly being TRBD1 (5 bases). The CDR3 is 18 residues long. Trimming took 10 bases from V and 5 from J, leaving 29 bases between them. Germline V gene sequence: CDR1 LGHDT, CDR2 YNNKEL (reference sequence). CDR3 DNA: TGTGCCACCACCCAAGCTGTCTTGGGGTCGGGGGAGAATGAAAAACTGTTTTTT. It encodes CATTQAVLGSGENEKLFF.

This clonotype was seen ten or more times. The V gene is TRBV6-5, the J gene TRBJ1-2; 8 bases line up with TRBD1. V lost 4 bases and J lost 5; bases outside the gene matches: 6. The germline V gene has CDR1 MNHEY and CDR2 SVGAGI. The CDR3 totals 14 residues. CDR3 nucleotide sequence: TGTGCCAGCAGTTCCGGACAGGGAGGATATGGCTACACCTTC. This sequence encodes CASSSGQGGYGYTF.

The chain has TRBV3-1 and TRBJ2-6, with D possibly being TRBD2 (5 bases). Looked up from germline, CDR1 is LGHDT and CDR2 is YNNKEL (reference sequence). CDR3 size: 17 residues. The V end was cut by 11 bases, the J end by 2 bases, with 22 bases between. In nucleotides, the CDR3 is TGTGCCTCCTGCCAAGAGTGGACGGGGACTGGGGCCAACGTCCTGACTTTC. Translated, it gives CASCQEWTGTGANVLTF.

This clonotype was detected many times. The V and J genes are TRBV14 and TRBJ1-5; D unclear. Germline CDR1 and CDR2: SGHDN and FVKESK. The CDR3 loop spans 13 amino acids. Trimming removed 4 bases from V and 9 bases from J, with 13 bases in between. The CDR3 DNA reads TGTGCCAGCAGCCCCCTAGGGAAGGGGCCCCAGCATTTT. This sequence encodes CASSPLGKGPQHF.

This clonotype was counted ten times or more. The rearrangement links TRBV5-1 to TRBJ1-2; D not resolved. Germline assignment: CDR1 SGHRS and CDR2 YFSETQ. V gave up 2 bases and J gave up 2 bases, with 16 bases separating them. This CDR3 is 16 amino acids long. Written as DNA, the CDR3 is TGCGCCAGCAGCTTATCGCCTACGATCCACAACTATGGCTACACCTTC. Translating it yields CASSLSPTIHNYGYTF.

This clonotype is labeled medium-sized (0.01 to 0.1%). The chain couples TRBV5-1 to TRBJ1-4; TRBD1 is a possible D gene (6 bases). This CDR3 region has 15 residues. Trimming pared 4 bases from V and 3 bases from J, leaving 13 bases between. The germline V gene has CDR1 SGHRS and CDR2 YFSETQ. The CDR3 bases are TGCGCCAGCAGCCCGGAACAGGGCCCTAATGAAAAACTGTTTTTT. Translating gives CASSPEQGPNEKLFF.

This clonotype is categorized as medium-sized (0.01 to 0.1%). The chain combines TRBV5-1 with TRBJ1-3; D call uncertain. The CDR3 runs 16 residues. With 0 bases removed from V and 3 bases from J, the gap between germline ends came to 13 bases. Germline V gene data show CDR1 as SGHRS and CDR2 as YFSETQ. CDR3 amino acids: CASSLAGARHGNTIYF. The CDR3 DNA sequence: TGCGCCAGCAGCTTGGCGGGCGCAAGACATGGAAACACCATATATTTT.

This clonotype has at least ten counts. The gene calls are TRBV5-1 and TRBJ1-1; D gene ambiguous. CDR3 length: 14 amino acids. V lost 2 bases and J 0 bases, leaving 8 bases between the germline ends. Germline values: CDR1 SGHRS, CDR2 YFSETQ. The CDR3 sequence is CASSLGAVNTEAFF. The CDR3 coding sequence is TGCGCCAGCAGCTTAGGAGCCGTGAACACTGAAGCTTTCTTT.

This clonotype showed up many times. The chain uses TRBV7-9 and TRBJ2-1, with TRBD2 matching over 12 bases. The CDR3 spans 16 residues. Losses at the gene ends were 4 bases for V and 9 bases for J; bases not matched to a gene: 10. CDR1 is SEHNR and CDR2 is FQNEAQ in the germline V gene (reference sequence). The CDR3 protein is CASSSPSSGGAIEQFF. The CDR3 DNA sequence: TGTGCCAGCAGCTCCCCTTCTAGCGGGGGGGCCATTGAGCAGTTCTTC. The entire variable domain, with the rest obtained from reference TRBV7-9 and TRBJ2-1, is as follows: DTGVSQNPRHKITKRGQNVTFRCDPISEHNRLYWYRQTLGQGPEFLTYFQNEAQLEKSRLLSDRFSAERPKGSFSTLEIQRTEQGDSAMYLCASSSPSSGGAIEQFFGPGTRLTVL.

There are many counts of this clonotype. The chain recombines TRBV5-1 with TRBJ2-2; 7 bases are a match to TRBD1. The CDR3 spans 16 residues. Trimming cost V 4 bases and J 0 bases; bases outside gene matches: 6. Germline-derived CDR1 and CDR2 are SGHRS and YFSETQ. The CDR3 loop is CASSDATGSNTGELFF. CDR3 nucleotide sequence: TGCGCCAGCAGCGACGCGACAGGGTCGAACACCGGGGAGCTGTTTTTT. Filled out from reference TRBV5-1 and TRBJ2-2, the complete variable domain reads KAGVTQTPRYLIKTRGQQVTLSCSPISGHRSVSWYQQTPGQGLQFLFEYFSETQRNKGNFPGRFSGRQFSNSRSEMNVSTLELGDSALYLCASSDATGSNTGELFFGEGSRLTVL.

This clonotype was seen ten or more times. The chain uses TRBV3-1 and TRBJ2-2; D perhaps matches TRBD1 (5 bases). Germline V lookup: CDR1 LGHDT, CDR2 YNNKEL (reference sequence). The CDR3 is 16 residues long. Trimming stripped 4 bases from V and 6 bases from J, with 18 bases between. In DNA form, the CDR3 reads TGTGCCAGCAGCCGCGGAACAGGCCCCCCTGCCGGGGAGCTGTTTTTT. It encodes CASSRGTGPPAGELFF.